A single T cell receptor (beta chain) is shown here with its context. This CDR3 region has 15 residues. Trimming removed 1 base at V and 7 bases at J, with 17 bases between. CDR1 and CDR2 from the germline V gene are SEHNR and FQNEAQ (reference sequence). These data originate in a study of blood T cell repertoires in COVID-19. The wider study: COVID-19 samples, acute and convalescent, were from the United States, Italy and Spain.

In the authors' methods: Counts of nucleated cells, estimated from reference gene primer amplification, were obtained. This table comes from immunoSEQ multiplex PCR, and its TCRdb copy is limited to in-frame clones, with some not included. The DNA was the basis for D and trimming; V, J and clone size are from that table. The data show fewer than 350,000 clones, about nine tenths seen once. The study recruited people aged roughly 18 to 95 years across about two dozen US areas. Donors in Cohort 3 who had recovered were those with two negative PCRs, healthcare professional clearance, or resolution of their symptoms.

The receptor was isolated from a man in his sixties who had recovered from COVID-19. Sequencing was carried out using PBMCs or T cells enriched from blood (not recorded which). The chain carries TRBV7-9 and TRBJ2-7; D may be TRBD2 (5 bases). CDR3 nucleotides: TGTGCCAGCAGCTTAGGAGGCAGATCGAGGGAGGAGCAGTACTTC. Translation: CASSLGGRSREEQYF.